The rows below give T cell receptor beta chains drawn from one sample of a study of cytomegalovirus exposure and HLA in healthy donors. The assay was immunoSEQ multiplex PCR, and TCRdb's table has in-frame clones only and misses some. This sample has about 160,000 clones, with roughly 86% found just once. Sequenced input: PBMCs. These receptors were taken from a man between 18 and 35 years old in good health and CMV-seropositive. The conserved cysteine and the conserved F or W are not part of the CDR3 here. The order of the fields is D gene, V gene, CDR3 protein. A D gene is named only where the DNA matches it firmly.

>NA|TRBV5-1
ASSPIGGGTDTQY
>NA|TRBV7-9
ASSSGAPLSQF
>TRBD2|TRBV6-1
ASSDVAGGYEQY
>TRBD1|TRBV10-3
AISAMTGGYYGYT
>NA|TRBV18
ASSPGLNTEAF
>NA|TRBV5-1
ASSFQRSSYEQY
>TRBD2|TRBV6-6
ASSPSGTTYEQY
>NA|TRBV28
ASSLGHLGGTEAF
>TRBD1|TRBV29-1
SAGTAQETQY
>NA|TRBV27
ASSMTAYNEQF
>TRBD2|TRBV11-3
ASRRGRQTGELF
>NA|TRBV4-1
ASSQVLVTDTQY